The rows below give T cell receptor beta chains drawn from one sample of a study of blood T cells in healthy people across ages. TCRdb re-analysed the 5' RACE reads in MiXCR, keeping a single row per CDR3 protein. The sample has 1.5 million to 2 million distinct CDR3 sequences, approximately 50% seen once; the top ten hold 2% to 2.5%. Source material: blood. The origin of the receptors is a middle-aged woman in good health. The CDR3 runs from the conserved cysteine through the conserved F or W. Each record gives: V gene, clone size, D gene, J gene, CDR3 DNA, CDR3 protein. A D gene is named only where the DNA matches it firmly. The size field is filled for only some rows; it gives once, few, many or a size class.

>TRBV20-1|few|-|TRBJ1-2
TGCAGCCGATCCGGCTACACCTTC
CSRSGYTF
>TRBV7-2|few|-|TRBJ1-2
TGTGCCAGCAGCTTAGGACGGCAGACGGGCGGCTACACCTTC
CASSLGRQTGGYTF
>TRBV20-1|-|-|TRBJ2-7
TGCAGTGCTAGAGATCTTAGGAGCTACGAGCAGTACTTC
CSARDLRSYEQYF
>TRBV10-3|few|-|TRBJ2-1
TGTGCCATCAATGTTGCGGAAAAATTCAATGAGCAGTTCTTC
CAINVAEKFNEQFF
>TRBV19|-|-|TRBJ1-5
TGTGCCAGTAGTCCGCAGGGACTACAGCCCCAGCATTTT
CASSPQGLQPQHF
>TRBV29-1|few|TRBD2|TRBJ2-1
TGCAGCGTTGTGGGACTAGCGGGGAGGAATGAGCAGTTCTTC
CSVVGLAGRNEQFF
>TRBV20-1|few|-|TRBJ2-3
TGCAGTGCTAGCGGGGCCTACACAGATACGCAGTATTTT
CSASGAYTDTQYF
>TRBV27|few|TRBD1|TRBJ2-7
TGTGCCAGCAGTTTTCTCCGGACAGGGGACGGCGAGCAGTACTTC
CASSFLRTGDGEQYF
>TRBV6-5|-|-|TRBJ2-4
TGTGCCAGCAGTCAGGACTTTTGGGGCAAAAACATTCAGTACTTC
CASSQDFWGKNIQYF
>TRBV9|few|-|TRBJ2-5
TGTGCCAGCAGCGAAACCTTAGAGACCCAGTACTTC
CASSETLETQYF
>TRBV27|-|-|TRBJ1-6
TGTGCCAGCAGTCTTAGGGGTCCTCGAAATAATTCACCCCTCCACTTT
CASSLRGPRNNSPLHF
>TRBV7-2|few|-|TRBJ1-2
TGTGCCAGCAGCCTACCCTCCCCCCATCTTCGGCGGAATGGCTACACCTTC
CASSLPSPHLRRNGYTF
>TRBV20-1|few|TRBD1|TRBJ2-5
TGCAGTGCAGACCGGACAGGAGGATTGGAGACCCAGTACTTC
CSADRTGGLETQYF
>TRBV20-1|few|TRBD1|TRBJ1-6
TGCAGTGCTAGAGGTCTACAGGGGATGGTTTATTCACCCCTCCACTTT
CSARGLQGMVYSPLHF
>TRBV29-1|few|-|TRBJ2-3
TGCAGCGTTGAGGCGGTCCCTTCTTATACGCAGTATTTT
CSVEAVPSYTQYF
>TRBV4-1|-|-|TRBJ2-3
TGCGCCAGCAACCAAGAGACGCGGGGCACAGATACGCAGTATTTT
CASNQETRGTDTQYF
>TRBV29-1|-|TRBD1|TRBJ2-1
TGCAGCGTTGAAGAAAGGACAGGGGGATCCTACAATGAGCAGTTCTTC
CSVEERTGGSYNEQFF
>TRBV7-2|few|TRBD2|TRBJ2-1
TGTGCCAGCAGCTTAGACGGGACTAGCGGGGCGTTACCCCAGTTCTTC
CASSLDGTSGALPQFF
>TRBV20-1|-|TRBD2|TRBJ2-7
TGCAGTGCTAGGAGGGGGACTAGCGGTATCAATGAGCAGTACTTC
CSARRGTSGINEQYF
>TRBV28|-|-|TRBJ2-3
TGTGCCAGCAGTCCTCATGGTAGAGATACGCAGTATTTT
CASSPHGRDTQYF
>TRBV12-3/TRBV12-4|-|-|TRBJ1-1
TGTGCCAGCAGTTTTTCTTACAGGAGGAACACTGAAGCTTTCTTT
CASSFSYRRNTEAFF
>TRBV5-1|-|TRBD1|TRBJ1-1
TGCGCCAGCAGCGCCGCGGCCGGGGGACAGAGTGGGGCTTTCTTT
CASSAAAGGQSGAFF
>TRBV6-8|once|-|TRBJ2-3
TGTGCCAGCAGGGGTACCCGGGGGCAGGAGAAGACTATATACACAGATACGCAGTATTTT
CASRGTRGQEKTIYTDTQYF
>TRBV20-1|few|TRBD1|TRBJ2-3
TGCAGTGCTTCGGACAGGTTGGGGGCAGATACGCAGTATTTT
CSASDRLGADTQYF